This T cell receptor beta chain was identified during a study of T cell responses to AZD1222 COVID-19 vaccine. At the level of the study: Researchers grouped second doses given at about 4 or about 12 weeks into one pool.

The length of the CDR3 is 11 residues. Deletions cut 5 bases from V and 2 bases from J, with 4 bases between. From germline, CDR1 is SNHLY and CDR2 FYNNEI. Method: immunoSEQ multiplex PCR; TCRdb's copy keeps in-frame clones and lacks some. The data show approximately 120,000 clones, 80% to 90% seen once. The sequence was obtained from an adult in good health. The source material was peripheral blood, sampled on day 0 of AZD1222 vaccination. This rearrangement joins TRBV2 to TRBJ2-7; D not resolved. In nucleotides, the CDR3 is TGTGCCAGCAGTCCCGCCTACGAGCAGTACTTC. It specifies CASSPAYEQYF.